This T cell receptor beta chain originates from a study of T cells in localized non-small cell lung cancer. Study-wide results and limits: Adjacent uninvolved lung had the highest clonality, suggesting focused antigen responses. Adjacent lung had a median approximately 50 of the 100 largest tumor clones.

A remark on this clone: As yet, its antigen is unknown.

Trimming pared 1 base from V and 5 bases from J, leaving 17 bases between. This CDR3 has 17 amino acids. Germline values: CDR1 KGHSH, CDR2 LQKENI. Clones were sequenced by immunoSEQ multiplex PCR, and TCRdb holds only the in-frame ones, with some missing. Of around 5,000 clones detected, approximately 60% appear once; the ten largest clones hold over 3.5%. Sequencing was performed on lymph node tissue, taken before any cancer treatment. The chain links TRBV18 to TRBJ2-2; possible D gene TRBD1, 6 bases. The source is a male donor aged 60 or over with stage I squamous cell lung carcinoma. CDR3 nucleotide sequence: TGTGCCAGCTCACCACTAACAACCGGGACACAGACCGGGGAGCTGTTTTTT. Protein: CASSPLTTGTQTGELFF. The entire variable domain, with the rest obtained from reference TRBV18 and TRBJ2-2, is as follows: NAGVMQNPRHLVRRRGQEARLRCSPMKGHSHVYWYRQLPEEGLKFMVYLQKENIIDESGMPKERFSAEFPKEGPSILRIQQVVRGDSAAYFCASSPLTTGTQTGELFFGEGSRLTVL.